The rows below give T cell receptor beta chains drawn from one sample of a study of T cell responses to AZD1222 COVID-19 vaccine. Clones were read by immunoSEQ multiplex PCR, and TCRdb kept only the in-frame ones, dropping some. The repertoire holds around 92,000 clones, with roughly nine tenths as singletons. Sequenced here: peripheral blood, sampled on day 0 of AZD1222 vaccination. These receptors all stem from an adult in good health. Each CDR3 is given with its conserved first and last residue. The order of the fields is CDR3 DNA, CDR3 protein, clone size, V gene, D gene, J gene. The D gene is left open where the match is weak. The size field is filled for only some rows; it gives once, few, many or a size class.

TGTGCCAGCAGTGAACGACCAGGGAACTACAATGAGCAGTTCTTC,CASSERPGNYNEQFF,NA,TRBV6-1,NA,TRBJ2-1
TGTGCCAGCAGCGTAGATGGGGATACGCAGTATTTT,CASSVDGDTQYF,NA,TRBV9,NA,TRBJ2-3
TGTGCCAGCACCCGAGAGGGGCCCACCAATCAGCCCCAGCATTTT,CASTREGPTNQPQHF,NA,TRBV6-5,NA,TRBJ1-5
TGTGCCAGCTCAAACGGTGCAGGAAAGGCAGAGACCCAGTACTTC,CASSNGAGKAETQYF,NA,TRBV18,NA,TRBJ2-5
TGTGCCAGCAGCACCATGACAGGGAACCAGCCCCAGCATTTT,CASSTMTGNQPQHF,NA,TRBV5-5,TRBD1,TRBJ1-5
TGTGCCAGCAGCTCGAACCTACCTCAAGGCCCAGCTTTCTTT,CASSSNLPQGPAFF,NA,TRBV7-9,NA,TRBJ1-1
TGTGCCAGCTCACGGGGGGGCGACAATCAGCCCCAGCATTTT,CASSRGGDNQPQHF,NA,TRBV2,NA,TRBJ1-5
TGTGCCAGCAGCCCCCGGGTGACCGGGGAGCTGTTTTTT,CASSPRVTGELFF,NA,TRBV9,NA,TRBJ2-2
TGTGCCAGCAGCTTAGCGCGACCCCCAGGGGACACTGAAGCTTTCTTT,CASSLARPPGDTEAFF,NA,TRBV7-8,NA,TRBJ1-1
TGTGCCAGCAGCGTACCGGGACAGGACGGTGAAAAACTGTTTTTT,CASSVPGQDGEKLFF,NA,TRBV5-4,TRBD1,TRBJ1-4
TGTGCCAGCAGCGTAGGAGGGACTAGCGGGGTTACGCAGTATTTT,CASSVGGTSGVTQYF,NA,TRBV9,TRBD2,TRBJ2-3
TGTGCCAGCAGCTTACATGGTGCTGAAGCTTTCTTT,CASSLHGAEAFF,NA,TRBV13,NA,TRBJ1-1
TGTGCCAGCAGCTTCACAGGGGTCAATCAGCCCCAGCATTTT,CASSFTGVNQPQHF,once,TRBV7-2,TRBD1,TRBJ1-5
TGTGCCAGCAGCTTAGGGGGGGTAGGCAATCAGCCCCAGCATTTT,CASSLGGVGNQPQHF,NA,TRBV7-6,NA,TRBJ1-5
TGTGCCAGCAGTTACTCGGGGACAGGGTTTAATTCACCCCTCCACTTT,CASSYSGTGFNSPLHF,NA,TRBV6-5,TRBD1,TRBJ1-6
TGCGCCAGCAGCTTGGAAGGGACAGGGGACGGCTACACCTTC,CASSLEGTGDGYTF,NA,TRBV5-1,TRBD1,TRBJ1-2
TGTGCCAGCAGCGCACACGGGACGGTGGGGCGTCAGCCCCAGCATTTT,CASSAHGTVGRQPQHF,NA,TRBV3-1/TRBV3-2,NA,TRBJ1-5
TGTGCCAGCAGGAGGGTAAGCGACACCGGGGAGCTGTTTTTT,CASRRVSDTGELFF,NA,TRBV9,NA,TRBJ2-2
TGTGCCAGCAGTTCCCGAGGGGCAGTAGGAACCCTCCACTTT,CASSSRGAVGTLHF,NA,TRBV6-6,NA,TRBJ1-6